These T cell receptor beta chains were read from a single sample in a study of technical replicates of blood from a handful of donors. Assay: immunoSEQ multiplex PCR; the TCRdb copy retains only in-frame clones and omits some. The data contain under 85,000 clones, nearly 95% of them seen just once; the ten biggest clones take up 0.3% to 0.45%. Sequenced: T cells isolated from PBMCs. The origin of the receptors is a human donor in good health. Each CDR3 is given with its conserved first and last residue. D genes are given only for firm matches. Size is stated for part of the rows, as once, few or many counts, or as a class when the clone is expanded.

cdr3_aa: CASSLPRQGRADTQYF; cdr3_nt: TGTGCCAGCAGCTTACCCAGACAGGGTCGGGCAGATACGCAGTATTTT; clone_size: .; v_call: TRBV13; j_call: TRBJ2-3; d_call: TRBD1
cdr3_aa: CAWSMGLAGDTQYF; cdr3_nt: TGTGCCTGGAGTATGGGACTAGCAGGGGATACGCAGTATTTT; clone_size: .; v_call: TRBV30; j_call: TRBJ2-3; d_call: TRBD2
cdr3_aa: CASSLRGRPGLSTEAFF; cdr3_nt: TGTGCCAGCAGTTTAAGGGGCAGACCAGGCTTGAGCACTGAAGCTTTCTTT; clone_size: few; v_call: TRBV27; j_call: TRBJ1-1; d_call: .
cdr3_aa: CASSFGTGPNEKLFF; cdr3_nt: TGTGCCAGCAGCTTCGGTACAGGACCTAATGAAAAACTGTTTTTT; clone_size: .; v_call: TRBV5-6; j_call: TRBJ1-4; d_call: .
cdr3_aa: CASSGTGQDEQYF; cdr3_nt: TGTGCCAGCAGTGGTACAGGGCAGGACGAGCAGTACTTC; clone_size: once; v_call: TRBV6-1; j_call: TRBJ2-7; d_call: .
cdr3_aa: CASSEIISNEKLFF; cdr3_nt: TGTGCCAGCAGTGAAATAATTAGTAATGAAAAACTGTTTTTT; clone_size: .; v_call: TRBV2; j_call: TRBJ1-4; d_call: .
cdr3_aa: CASSVNGYTF; cdr3_nt: TGTGCCAGCAGTGTAAATGGCTACACCTTC; clone_size: .; v_call: TRBV6-4; j_call: TRBJ1-2; d_call: .
cdr3_aa: CASRSRYTGNTIYF; cdr3_nt: TGTGCCAGCAGATCCCGATACACTGGAAACACCATATATTTT; clone_size: .; v_call: TRBV28; j_call: TRBJ1-3; d_call: .
cdr3_aa: CSAPLEGGNGYTF; cdr3_nt: TGCAGCGCCCCCCTTGAAGGGGGCAATGGCTACACCTTC; clone_size: .; v_call: TRBV29-1; j_call: TRBJ1-2; d_call: TRBD1
cdr3_aa: CASSRQPNTEAFF; cdr3_nt: TGTGCCAGCAGCAGACAACCGAACACTGAAGCTTTCTTT; clone_size: .; v_call: TRBV7-2; j_call: TRBJ1-1; d_call: .
cdr3_aa: CASSLDGGGVYGYTF; cdr3_nt: TGCGCCAGCAGCTTGGACGGGGGGGGCGTCTATGGCTACACCTTC; clone_size: .; v_call: TRBV5-1; j_call: TRBJ1-2; d_call: .
cdr3_aa: CASSDPAGGRETQYF; cdr3_nt: TGTGCCAGCAGCGACCCTGCTGGCGGGAGGGAGACCCAGTACTTC; clone_size: .; v_call: TRBV9; j_call: TRBJ2-5; d_call: TRBD2
cdr3_aa: CSATGDYGYTF; cdr3_nt: TGCAGTGCTACAGGGGACTATGGCTACACCTTC; clone_size: .; v_call: TRBV20-1; j_call: TRBJ1-2; d_call: .
cdr3_aa: CASSFSGGLGDTEAFF; cdr3_nt: TGTGCCAGCAGCTTCTCGGGGGGCCTTGGGGACACTGAAGCTTTCTTT; clone_size: .; v_call: TRBV7-3; j_call: TRBJ1-1; d_call: .
cdr3_aa: CASSVRNGGESYEQYF; cdr3_nt: TGTGCCAGCAGCGTTAGAAACGGGGGGGAATCCTACGAGCAGTACTTC; clone_size: .; v_call: TRBV7-9; j_call: TRBJ2-7; d_call: TRBD2
cdr3_aa: CASSYVGISYEQYF; cdr3_nt: TGTGCCAGCAGTTACGTCGGGATCTCGTACGAGCAGTACTTC; clone_size: once; v_call: TRBV6-5; j_call: TRBJ2-7; d_call: .
cdr3_aa: CASSPSEGAWEKLFF; cdr3_nt: TGTGCCAGCAGCCCTTCGGAGGGGGCATGGGAAAAACTGTTTTTT; clone_size: .; v_call: TRBV7-9; j_call: TRBJ1-4; d_call: TRBD1
cdr3_aa: CASRTTGNPYEQYF; cdr3_nt: TGTGCCAGCAGGACCACAGGGAACCCCTACGAGCAGTACTTC; clone_size: .; v_call: TRBV27; j_call: TRBJ2-7; d_call: .
cdr3_aa: CAWSVWLAGYYNEQFF; cdr3_nt: TGTGCCTGGAGTGTGTGGCTAGCGGGGTACTACAATGAGCAGTTCTTC; clone_size: .; v_call: TRBV30; j_call: TRBJ2-1; d_call: TRBD2
cdr3_aa: CASRGQGYNEQFF; cdr3_nt: TGCGCCAGCCGGGGACAGGGTTACAATGAGCAGTTCTTC; clone_size: .; v_call: TRBV10-2; j_call: TRBJ2-1; d_call: TRBD1
cdr3_aa: CSVIAGGSGELFF; cdr3_nt: TGCAGCGTTATAGCGGGAGGGTCCGGGGAGCTGTTTTTT; clone_size: once; v_call: TRBV29-1; j_call: TRBJ2-2; d_call: TRBD2
cdr3_aa: CASSSGTSETNEQFF; cdr3_nt: TGTGCCAGCAGCTCCGGGACTAGCGAGACGAATGAGCAGTTCTTC; clone_size: .; v_call: TRBV7-9; j_call: TRBJ2-1; d_call: TRBD2
cdr3_aa: CASKGAVNTEAFF; cdr3_nt: TGTGCCAGCAAGGGAGCAGTAAACACTGAAGCTTTCTTT; clone_size: .; v_call: TRBV6-6; j_call: TRBJ1-1; d_call: .
cdr3_aa: CASSLDARDRGPFGEKLFF; cdr3_nt: TGTGCCAGCAGCTTAGATGCCCGGGACAGGGGGCCGTTTGGAGAAAAACTGTTTTTT; clone_size: .; v_call: TRBV11-2; j_call: TRBJ1-4; d_call: TRBD1
cdr3_aa: CSGSLGQVNTEAFF; cdr3_nt: TGCAGCGGCTCGTTGGGACAGGTGAACACTGAAGCTTTCTTT; clone_size: .; v_call: TRBV29-1; j_call: TRBJ1-1; d_call: TRBD1
cdr3_aa: CAITEGIGTDTQYF; cdr3_nt: TGTGCCATCACGGAGGGTATAGGCACAGATACGCAGTATTTT; clone_size: .; v_call: TRBV10-3; j_call: TRBJ2-3; d_call: .
cdr3_aa: CASSSIDRAGNTEAFF; cdr3_nt: TGCGCCAGCAGCTCCATAGACAGGGCGGGGAACACTGAAGCTTTCTTT; clone_size: .; v_call: TRBV5-1; j_call: TRBJ1-1; d_call: TRBD1
cdr3_aa: CASSSGGEAFF; cdr3_nt: TGTGCCAGCAGTTCTGGGGGCGAAGCTTTCTTT; clone_size: .; v_call: TRBV27; j_call: TRBJ1-1; d_call: .
cdr3_aa: CASSDSGRSPYNEQFF; cdr3_nt: TGCGCCAGCAGTGATAGCGGGAGGTCCCCCTACAATGAGCAGTTCTTC; clone_size: .; v_call: TRBV10-1; j_call: TRBJ2-1; d_call: TRBD2
cdr3_aa: CAWRAGGSHTGELFF; cdr3_nt: TGTGCCTGGAGGGCCGGAGGGTCTCACACCGGGGAGCTGTTTTTT; clone_size: .; v_call: TRBV30; j_call: TRBJ2-2; d_call: .
cdr3_aa: CASSLSPRVSTDTQYF; cdr3_nt: TGTGCCAGCAGCTTAAGCCCCCGTGTTTCCACAGATACGCAGTATTTT; clone_size: .; v_call: TRBV7-8; j_call: TRBJ2-3; d_call: .
cdr3_aa: CASSYTLLAGQETQYF; cdr3_nt: TGTGCCAGCAGTTACACCTTACTAGCGGGCCAAGAGACCCAGTACTTC; clone_size: .; v_call: TRBV6-5; j_call: TRBJ2-5; d_call: TRBD2
cdr3_aa: CASSTEGAGVTYNEQFF; cdr3_nt: TGTGCCAGCAGCACGGAGGGGGCAGGTGTGACCTACAATGAGCAGTTCTTC; clone_size: .; v_call: TRBV9; j_call: TRBJ2-1; d_call: .
cdr3_aa: CASSTGQGAGYTF; cdr3_nt: TGCGCCAGCAGCACAGGACAGGGGGCTGGCTACACCTTC; clone_size: .; v_call: TRBV5-1; j_call: TRBJ1-2; d_call: TRBD1
cdr3_aa: CASSRTVAYTDTQYF; cdr3_nt: TGTGCCAGCAGCCGAACTGTAGCGTACACAGATACGCAGTATTTT; clone_size: .; v_call: TRBV5-6; j_call: TRBJ2-3; d_call: .
cdr3_aa: CSVEATAQADYGYTF; cdr3_nt: TGCAGCGTTGAAGCCACCGCACAGGCAGACTATGGCTACACCTTC; clone_size: .; v_call: TRBV29-1; j_call: TRBJ1-2; d_call: .
cdr3_aa: CASSPYWTSVGGTQYF; cdr3_nt: TGTGCCAGCAGTCCCTACTGGACTAGCGTGGGGGGGACCCAGTACTTC; clone_size: .; v_call: TRBV27; j_call: TRBJ2-5; d_call: TRBD2
cdr3_aa: CASSFYLSGRAVDTQYF; cdr3_nt: TGTGCCAGCAGCTTCTACCTTAGCGGGAGGGCCGTAGATACGCAGTATTTT; clone_size: .; v_call: TRBV7-2; j_call: TRBJ2-3; d_call: TRBD2
cdr3_aa: CASSRDRGHEQYF; cdr3_nt: TGTGCCAGCAGCCGGGACAGGGGACACGAGCAGTACTTC; clone_size: .; v_call: TRBV6-5; j_call: TRBJ2-7; d_call: TRBD1
cdr3_aa: CASSYPPPGVDGYTF; cdr3_nt: TGTGCCAGCAGTTACCCCCCCCCGGGGGTTGATGGCTACACCTTC; clone_size: .; v_call: TRBV6-6; j_call: TRBJ1-2; d_call: .
cdr3_aa: CASTFLGTDNQPQHF; cdr3_nt: TGTGCCAGCACCTTCCTTGGGACAGACAATCAGCCCCAGCATTTT; clone_size: once; v_call: TRBV5-6; j_call: TRBJ1-5; d_call: TRBD1
cdr3_aa: CASSLSTGGGYTF; cdr3_nt: TGTGCCAGCAGCTTATCTACAGGGGGTGGCTACACCTTC; clone_size: .; v_call: TRBV11-2; j_call: TRBJ1-2; d_call: TRBD1
cdr3_aa: CASNPAGDTSLAELFF; cdr3_nt: TGTGCCAGCAACCCCGCGGGGGACACTTCCTTGGCGGAGCTGTTTTTT; clone_size: .; v_call: TRBV7-9; j_call: TRBJ2-2; d_call: .
cdr3_aa: CASSPGGGYEQYF; cdr3_nt: TGTGCCAGTAGTCCGGGAGGAGGATACGAGCAGTACTTC; clone_size: .; v_call: TRBV19; j_call: TRBJ2-7; d_call: TRBD2
cdr3_aa: CAWRGYDRAEQYF; cdr3_nt: TGTGCCTGGAGGGGATACGACAGGGCCGAGCAGTACTTC; clone_size: .; v_call: TRBV30; j_call: TRBJ2-7; d_call: TRBD1
cdr3_aa: CASFPKGGLEAFF; cdr3_nt: TGTGCCAGTTTCCCTAAAGGGGGTCTGGAAGCTTTCTTT; clone_size: .; v_call: TRBV2; j_call: TRBJ1-1; d_call: .
cdr3_aa: CASSLELGGQYEQYF; cdr3_nt: TGTGCCAGCAGCTTAGAATTAGGAGGCCAATACGAGCAGTACTTC; clone_size: .; v_call: TRBV7-2; j_call: TRBJ2-7; d_call: .